These 16 T cell receptor beta chains came from one sample sequenced in a study of beta chain features in type 1 diabetes. As every portion of the isolated RNA was reverse transcribed, the sequencing read expressed TCRB transcripts. Data came from immunoSEQ multiplex PCR; TCRdb stores just in-frame clones and leaves some out. The sample carries a few hundred thousand clones, less than 20% recorded once. Sequenced: naive CD4+ T cells from blood. The receptors originated from a young woman in good health.

The rearrangement joins TRBV5-6 to TRBJ2-7; possibly TRBD2 for D (5 bases). This CDR3 is 12 amino acids long. Trimming removed 3 bases at V and 5 bases at J, with 9 bases between. The V gene's germline CDR1 is SGHDT and CDR2 YYEEEE. The CDR3 coding sequence is TGTGCCAGCAGCTCCTATAGCGACGAGCAGTACTTC. This codes for CASSSYSDEQYF.

This clone was seen only a few times. The chain links TRBV30 to TRBJ2-1, with 8 bases lining up with TRBD2. After removal of 7 bases from V and 2 bases from J, the junction contained 10 bases not matched to a gene. This CDR3 is built from 15 residues. Germline V CDR1 and CDR2: GTSNPN, SVGIG (reference sequence). The CDR3, as DNA: TGTGCCTACTCAGTGATTAGCGGGACCTACAATGAGCAGTTCTTC. This sequence encodes CAYSVISGTYNEQFF.

The genes are TRBV5-1 and TRBJ1-6; D ambiguous. Trimming removed 0 bases at V and 7 bases at J, with 8 bases between. The CDR3 is made up of 14 amino acids. From germline, CDR1 is SGHRS and CDR2 YFSETQ. CDR3 residues: CASSLGPSNSPLHF. CDR3 bases: TGCGCCAGCAGCTTGGGGCCTTCAAATTCACCCCTCCACTTT.

The chain has TRBV6-6 and TRBJ2-7; 7 nucleotides align to TRBD1. The V segment lost 4 bases and the J segment 5 bases; nucleotides outside the gene matches: 2. The CDR3 is made up of 12 amino acids. Germline CDR1 MNHNY, CDR2 SVGAGI (reference sequence). Written as DNA, the CDR3 is TGTGCCAGCAGTTTCGGACAGGACGAGCAGTACTTC. As protein: CASSFGQDEQYF.

V and J are TRBV10-3 and TRBJ1-6, with D unclear. Germline assignment: CDR1 ENHRY and CDR2 SYGVKD. The CDR3 contains 12 residues. V was pared by 3 bases and J by 7 bases, with 4 bases between. The CDR3 protein is CAISDKNSPLHF. Here the CDR3 DNA reads TGTGCCATCAGTGATAAAAATTCACCCCTCCACTTT.

The chain couples TRBV2 to TRBJ2-2, with D perhaps matching TRBD1 (6 bases). V lost 6 bases and J 3 bases, leaving 11 bases between the germline ends. The germline CDR1 and CDR2 sequences are SNHLY and FYNNEI. The CDR3 sequence is 14 residues long. DNA of the CDR3: TGTGCCAGCAGGGCAAACAGGGACACCGGGGAGCTGTTTTTT. Translating it yields CASRANRDTGELFF.

CDR3 in amino acids: CASSLDRTTDTQYF. The CDR3 DNA is TGTGCCAGCAGCTTGGACAGGACCACAGATACGCAGTATTTT. This chain uses TRBV7-2 with TRBJ2-3, with 7 bases identical to TRBD1. The CDR3 loop spans 14 amino acids. V lost 3 bases to trimming and J lost 2 bases; unmatched junction nucleotides: 2. Germline-derived CDR1 and CDR2 are SGHTA and FQGNSA.

A few counts support this clone. The chain recombines TRBV6-5 with TRBJ2-6; perhaps TRBD1 as D (5 bases). CDR1 MNHEY and CDR2 SVGAGI come from the germline V gene. This CDR3 is 15 amino acids long. Trimming left V 6 bases short and J 0 bases short, with 9 bases between. This CDR3 reads CASRTGLSGANVLTF. The CDR3, as DNA: TGTGCCAGCAGAACAGGTCTCTCTGGGGCCAACGTCCTGACTTTC.

The rearrangement joins TRBV19 to TRBJ1-5; D is unclear. Germline V gene sequence: CDR1 LNHDA, CDR2 SQIVND (reference sequence). V was clipped by 11 bases and J by 0 bases, with 14 bases between them. CDR3 length: 14 amino acids. This chain's CDR3 is CACTELGSNQPQHF. CDR3 nucleotides: TGTGCCTGCACGGAGCTGGGTAGCAATCAGCCCCAGCATTTT.

This clone was seen more than once but under ten times. The chain employs TRBV2 and TRBJ1-2, with D perhaps TRBD1 (6 bases). Germline V gives CDR1 SNHLY, CDR2 FYNNEI. This CDR3 is 12 amino acids long. V lost 6 bases, J lost 5 bases, and 10 bases lay in between. CDR3 residues: CASRETGYGYTF. The DNA of the CDR3 is TGTGCCAGCAGAGAGACAGGATATGGCTACACCTTC.

A remark on this clone: The sample contains more than one DNA sequence encoding this CDR3. The J gene is TRBJ2-7, the V gene TRBV6-5, with 9 bases that match TRBD1. The CDR3 length is 14 residues. Germline assignment: CDR1 MNHEY and CDR2 SVGAGI. After removal of 6 bases from V and 1 base from J, the junction contained 4 bases not matched to a gene. The DNA for the CDR3 is TGTGCCAGCAGCTGGGACAGGGCGTCCTACGAGCAGTACTTC. It translates to CASSWDRASYEQYF.

This chain uses TRBV29-1 with TRBJ2-1; 8 bases are shared with TRBD2. CDR3 length: 14 amino acids. The trim removed 7 bases at V and 6 bases at J, leaving 11 bases unmatched. CDR1 is SQVTM and CDR2 is ANQGSEA in the germline V gene. The CDR3 loop reads CSAIRASGFNEQFF. DNA for the CDR3: TGCAGCGCCATAAGGGCTAGCGGGTTCAATGAGCAGTTCTTC.

This chain connects TRBV7-3 to TRBJ2-1; D may be TRBD2 (5 bases). The CDR3 extends over 14 amino acids. Germline lookup yields CDR1 SGHTA and CDR2 FQGTGA. Trimming cost V 5 bases and J 2 bases, with 10 bases left between them. CDR3 sequence: CASSPPGTYNEQFF. In DNA form, the CDR3 reads TGTGCCAGCAGCCCACCCGGGACCTACAATGAGCAGTTCTTC.

This clone has more than one count but fewer than ten. CDR3 nucleotide sequence: TGTGCCAGCAGCCGACAGAGTCACACTGAAGCTTTCTTT. It translates to CASSRQSHTEAFF. The V and J genes are TRBV7-9 and TRBJ1-1; TRBD1 might be the D (5 bases). V lost 5 bases and J 3 bases, leaving 10 bases between the germline ends. Germline V gene data show CDR1 as SEHNR and CDR2 as FQNEAQ (reference sequence). This CDR3 has 13 amino acids.

A few counts support this clone. This chain connects TRBV7-9 to TRBJ2-1; 7 bases agree with TRBD2. Germline loops: CDR1 SEHNR, CDR2 FQNEAQ (reference sequence). This CDR3 comprises 16 residues. V shed 6 bases and J 1 base; nucleotides not matched to a gene: 9. The CDR3 DNA reads TGTGCCAGCAGAAGAGAGACGGGAGGATCCTACAATGAGCAGTTCTTC. Translation: CASRRETGGSYNEQFF.

V gene TRBV18 combines with J gene TRBJ1-6; 8 positions agree with TRBD1. CDR1 and CDR2 from the germline V gene are KGHSH and LQKENI. With 4 bases clipped from V and 7 bases from J, the junction kept 6 bases outside the gene matches. The CDR3 totals 15 residues. The CDR3 coding sequence is TGTGCCAGCTCACAACTCGGACAGGGCAATTCACCCCTCCACTTT. It codes for CASSQLGQGNSPLHF.